Presented here are 10 T cell receptor beta chains from one specimen sequenced in a study of CD8+ T cells in alopecia areata. As the sequencing template, cDNA was produced by extracting RNA and reverse transcribing it. Measured with immunoSEQ multiplex PCR; TCRdb has only the in-frame clones, and not every one. The data hold roughly 180,000 clones, with over 55% observed a single time. Sequenced here: CD4+ T cells sorted from blood, sampled at week 0. The source is a human donor with alopecia areata.

The chain combines TRBV6-5 with TRBJ1-6; D not resolved. This CDR3 contains 13 residues. With 2 bases removed from V and 6 bases from J, the gap between germline ends came to 5 bases. Looked up from germline, CDR1 is MNHEY and CDR2 is SVGAGI. CDR3: CASSYQLNSPLHF. The CDR3 DNA reads as TGTGCCAGCAGTTACCAGCTTAATTCACCCCTCCACTTT.

A note on this clone: Other DNA sequences within the sample encode an identical CDR3. CDR3 nucleotide sequence: TGTGCCTGGAGTCCAGGTTATAATTCACCCCTCCACTTT. This gives the protein CAWSPGYNSPLHF. This chain uses TRBV30 with TRBJ1-6; D gene ambiguous. V lost 2 bases and J 4 bases, leaving 6 bases between the germline ends. The CDR3 has 13 amino acids. The germline CDR1 and CDR2 sequences are GTSNPN and SVGIG (reference sequence).

V is TRBV30 and J is TRBJ1-5, with D possibly matching TRBD1 (5 bases). The germline CDR1 and CDR2 sequences are GTSNPN and SVGIG (reference sequence). CDR3 length equals 13 residues. V gave up 4 bases and J gave up 6 bases, with 13 bases separating them. The CDR3 loop is CAWNGGRGQPQHF. The CDR3 nucleotides read TGTGCCTGGAATGGGGGGAGAGGTCAGCCCCAGCATTTT.

This rearrangement joins TRBV19 to TRBJ2-3; weak D call: TRBD2 (5 bases). CDR3 length: 15 amino acids. Trimming left V 6 bases short and J 6 bases short, with 19 bases between. Germline V lookup: CDR1 LNHDA, CDR2 SQIVND (reference sequence). CDR3 in DNA: TGTGCCAGTAGGAAGGAGGACCTAGCTGCGGATACGCAGTATTTT. As protein: CASRKEDLAADTQYF. The complete variable domain, with remaining parts taken from reference TRBV19 and TRBJ2-3, reads DGGITQSPKYLFRKEGQNVTLSCEQNLNHDAMYWYRQDPGQGLRLIYYSQIVNDFQKGDIAEGYSVSREKKESFPLTVTSAQKNPTAFYLCASRKEDLAADTQYFGPGTRLTVL.

The rearrangement joins TRBV4-3 to TRBJ1-4; 10 nucleotides align to TRBD1. The CDR3 loop spans 14 amino acids. Germline V CDR1 and CDR2: LGHNA, YSLEER. V dropped 3 bases and J dropped 5; count of bases not matched to a gene: 0. The CDR3 DNA sequence: TGCGCCAGCAGCCAGGACAGGGGGAATGAAAAACTGTTTTTT. This gives the protein CASSQDRGNEKLFF.

This clone was found a few times. This chain links TRBV25-1 with TRBJ2-7; D might be TRBD1 or TRBD2, each matching 5 bases. V was clipped by 1 base and J by 3 bases, with 10 bases between them. Germline loops: CDR1 MGHDK, CDR2 SYGVNS. The CDR3 spans 14 residues. CDR3 region: CASSEWDGSYEQYF. The DNA of the CDR3 is TGTGCCAGCAGTGAATGGGACGGTAGCTACGAGCAGTACTTC.

The J gene is TRBJ2-5, the V gene TRBV20-1; D uncertain. This CDR3 has 11 residues. Germline values: CDR1 DFQATT, CDR2 SNEGSKA (reference sequence). Trimming removed 3 bases from V and 5 bases from J, with 7 bases in between. CDR3 region: CSARGLETQYF. The CDR3 DNA sequence: TGCAGTGCTAGGGGGTTGGAGACCCAGTACTTC.

The chain has TRBV29-1 and TRBJ2-7; TRBD1 matches at 9 bases. Trimming cost V 7 bases and J 2 bases; bases outside gene matches: 9. Germline assignment: CDR1 SQVTM and CDR2 ANQGSEA. The CDR3 covers 14 residues. CDR3 in amino acids: CSAQPGQGTYEQYF. The CDR3 bases are TGCAGCGCACAACCGGGACAGGGAACCTACGAGCAGTACTTC.

The rearrangement uses TRBV4-3 and TRBJ1-2, with D perhaps matching TRBD1 (5 bases). Deletions cut 4 bases from V and 8 bases from J, with 23 bases between. Germline V gene lookup returns CDR1 LGHNA and CDR2 YSLEER. This CDR3 spans 16 amino acids. CDR3 sequence reads: CASSLMASSGVLGYTF. For the CDR3, the DNA is TGCGCCAGCAGCCTCATGGCCTCTTCGGGGGTATTGGGCTACACCTTC.

V usage is TRBV5-6 and J usage is TRBJ2-7, with 7 bases matching TRBD2. The CDR3 extends over 13 amino acids. Germline V lookup: CDR1 SGHDT, CDR2 YYEEEE. The ends lost 2 bases at V and 5 bases at J; junction bases unmatched: 4. As DNA, the CDR3 is TGTGCCAGCAGCTTACGCCGGGGGGACGAGCAGTACTTC. Residues: CASSLRRGDEQYF.